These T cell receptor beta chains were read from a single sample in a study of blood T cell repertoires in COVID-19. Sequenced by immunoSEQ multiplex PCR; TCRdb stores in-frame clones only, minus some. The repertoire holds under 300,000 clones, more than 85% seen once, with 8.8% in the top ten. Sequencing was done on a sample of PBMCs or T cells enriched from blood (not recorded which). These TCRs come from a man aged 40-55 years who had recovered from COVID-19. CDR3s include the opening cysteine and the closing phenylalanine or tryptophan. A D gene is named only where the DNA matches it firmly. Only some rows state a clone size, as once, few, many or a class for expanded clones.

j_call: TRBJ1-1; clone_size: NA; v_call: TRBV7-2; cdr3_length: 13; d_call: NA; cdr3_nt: TGTGCCAGCAGCGGAGAGTGGAACACTGAAGCTTTCTTT; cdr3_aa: CASSGEWNTEAFF
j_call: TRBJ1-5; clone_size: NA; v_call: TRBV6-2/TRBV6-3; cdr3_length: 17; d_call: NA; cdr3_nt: TGTGCCAGCAGTTACTCTGAGGGAGTCCGTAGCAATCAGCCCCAGCATTTT; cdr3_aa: CASSYSEGVRSNQPQHF
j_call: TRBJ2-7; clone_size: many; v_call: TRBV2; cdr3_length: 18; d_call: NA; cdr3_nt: TGTGCCAGCAGTGACACAGCCGGCAAGGTGGTTAGTTCCTACGAGCAGTACTTC; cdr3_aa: CASSDTAGKVVSSYEQYF
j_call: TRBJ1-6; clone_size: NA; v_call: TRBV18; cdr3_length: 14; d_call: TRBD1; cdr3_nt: TGTGCCAGCTCACGGGACAGGGAAAATTCACCCCTCCACTTT; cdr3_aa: CASSRDRENSPLHF
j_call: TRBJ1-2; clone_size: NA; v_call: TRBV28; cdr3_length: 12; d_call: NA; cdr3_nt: TGTGCCAGCAAGGGAGACGTCTATGGCTACACCTTC; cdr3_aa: CASKGDVYGYTF
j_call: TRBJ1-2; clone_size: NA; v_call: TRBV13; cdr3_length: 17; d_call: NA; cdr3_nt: TGTGCCAGCAGTCAGGAGGACCGGGCGGGCGAATACTATGGCTACACCTTC; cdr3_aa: CASSQEDRAGEYYGYTF
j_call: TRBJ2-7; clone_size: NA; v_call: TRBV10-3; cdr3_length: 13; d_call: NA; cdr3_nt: TGTGCCATCAGTGATACAGCTCCCTACGAGCAGTACTTC; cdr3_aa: CAISDTAPYEQYF
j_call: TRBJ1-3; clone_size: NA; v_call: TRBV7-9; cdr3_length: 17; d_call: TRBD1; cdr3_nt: TGTGCCAGCAGTAAAATACCGGGACAGGGGGCTAGAAACACCATATATTTT; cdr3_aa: CASSKIPGQGARNTIYF
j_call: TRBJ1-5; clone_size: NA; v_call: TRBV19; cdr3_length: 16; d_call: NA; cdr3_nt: TGTGCCAGTAGTTTAAACAACGGGGGACGCAATCAGCCCCAGCATTTT; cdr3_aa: CASSLNNGGRNQPQHF
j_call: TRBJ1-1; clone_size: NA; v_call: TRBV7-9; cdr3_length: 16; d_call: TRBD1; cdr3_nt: TGTGCCAGCAGCTCCCCCTCGCAGGGGGCTGGCACTGAAGCTTTCTTT; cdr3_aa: CASSSPSQGAGTEAFF
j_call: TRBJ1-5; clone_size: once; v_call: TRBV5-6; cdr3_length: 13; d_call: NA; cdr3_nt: TGTGCCAGCAGCCGGACAGCCAATCAGCCCCAGCATTTT; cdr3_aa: CASSRTANQPQHF
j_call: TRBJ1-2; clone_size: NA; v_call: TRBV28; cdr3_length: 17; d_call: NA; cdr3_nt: TGTGCCAGCAGGATCGTCCGACTCCAGGGGCGAAACTATGGCTACACCTTC; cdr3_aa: CASRIVRLQGRNYGYTF
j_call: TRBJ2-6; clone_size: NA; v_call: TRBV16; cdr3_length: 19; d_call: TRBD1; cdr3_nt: TGTGCCAGCAGCCTTAGACAGGGTATACTTCTAGCTGGGGCCAACGTCCTGACTTTC; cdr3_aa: CASSLRQGILLAGANVLTF
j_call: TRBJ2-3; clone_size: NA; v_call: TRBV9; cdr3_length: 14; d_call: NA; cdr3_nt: TGTGCCAGCAGCGTACTATCGGTCACAGATACGCAGTATTTT; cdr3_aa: CASSVLSVTDTQYF
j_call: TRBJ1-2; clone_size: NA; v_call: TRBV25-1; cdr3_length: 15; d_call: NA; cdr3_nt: TGTGCCAGCAGTGAGCCTGGGCAGGCCAACTATGGCTACACCTTC; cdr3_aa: CASSEPGQANYGYTF
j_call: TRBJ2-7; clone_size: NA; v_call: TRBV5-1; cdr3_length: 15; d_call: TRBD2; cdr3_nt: TGCGCCAGCAGCTTAGTCAGCGGGGGGTCCTACGAGCAGTACTTC; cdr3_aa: CASSLVSGGSYEQYF
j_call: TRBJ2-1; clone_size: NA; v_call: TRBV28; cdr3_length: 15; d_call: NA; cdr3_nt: TGTGCCAGCAGTCCCGAGGCGGGACCGTGGAATGAGCAGTTCTTC; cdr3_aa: CASSPEAGPWNEQFF
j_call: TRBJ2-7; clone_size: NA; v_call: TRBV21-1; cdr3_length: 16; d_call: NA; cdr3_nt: TGTGCCAGCAGGGATCGGGGGGACAGGGGACCCTCCGAGCAGTACTTC; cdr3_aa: CASRDRGDRGPSEQYF
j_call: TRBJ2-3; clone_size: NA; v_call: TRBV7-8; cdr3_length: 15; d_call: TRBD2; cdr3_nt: TGTGCCAGCAGCTTCACTAGCGCTAGCACAGATACGCAGTATTTT; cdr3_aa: CASSFTSASTDTQYF
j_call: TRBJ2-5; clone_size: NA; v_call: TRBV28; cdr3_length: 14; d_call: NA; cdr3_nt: TGTGCCAGCAGTGCTGCAGTATCACAAGAGACCCAGTACTTC; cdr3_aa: CASSAAVSQETQYF
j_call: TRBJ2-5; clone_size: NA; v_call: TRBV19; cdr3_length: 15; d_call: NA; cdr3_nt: TGTGCCAGTAGGATGGGCAGGGGCCGGGGAGAGACCCAGTACTTC; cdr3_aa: CASRMGRGRGETQYF
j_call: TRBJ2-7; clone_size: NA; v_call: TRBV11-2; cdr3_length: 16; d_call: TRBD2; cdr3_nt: TGTGCCAGCAGCTTGTACGCTAGCGGGAAATCCTACGAGCAGTACTTC; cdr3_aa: CASSLYASGKSYEQYF
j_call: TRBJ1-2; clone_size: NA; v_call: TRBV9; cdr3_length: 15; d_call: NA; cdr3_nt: TGTGCCAGCAGCGTCACCGCAGTCGTTGGCTATGGCTACACCTTC; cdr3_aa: CASSVTAVVGYGYTF
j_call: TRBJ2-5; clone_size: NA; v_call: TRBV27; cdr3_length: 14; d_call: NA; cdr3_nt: TGTGCCAGCAGTTTTCGGGGGGCGAGGGAGACCCAGTACTTC; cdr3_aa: CASSFRGARETQYF
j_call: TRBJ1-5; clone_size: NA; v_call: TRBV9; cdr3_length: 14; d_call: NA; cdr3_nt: TGTGCCAGCAGCGAGACAGGCCTCAATCAGCCCCAGCATTTT; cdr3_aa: CASSETGLNQPQHF
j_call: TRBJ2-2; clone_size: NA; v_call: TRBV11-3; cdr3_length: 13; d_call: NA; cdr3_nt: TGTGCCAGCCGGGGGGCTGGCACCGGGGAGCTGTTTTTT; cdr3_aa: CASRGAGTGELFF
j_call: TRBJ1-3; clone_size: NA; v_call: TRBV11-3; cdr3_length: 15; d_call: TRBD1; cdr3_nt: TGTGCCAGCAGCTTGGGACAGGTCTCTGGAAACACCATATATTTT; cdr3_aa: CASSLGQVSGNTIYF
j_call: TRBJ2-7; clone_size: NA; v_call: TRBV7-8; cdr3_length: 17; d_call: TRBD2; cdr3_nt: TGTGCCAGCAGCTTAGGGACTAGCGGGGGGTACTCCTACGAGCAGTACTTC; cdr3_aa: CASSLGTSGGYSYEQYF
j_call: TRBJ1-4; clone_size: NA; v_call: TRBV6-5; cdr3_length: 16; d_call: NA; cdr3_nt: TGTGCCAGCAGTTACGAGAGTGCCGGGGCTAATGAAAAACTGTTTTTT; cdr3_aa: CASSYESAGANEKLFF
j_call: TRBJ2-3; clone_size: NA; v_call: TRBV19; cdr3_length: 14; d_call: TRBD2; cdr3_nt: TGTGCCAGTAGTATAGGCGGGAGGGAGGATACGCAGTATTTT; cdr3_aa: CASSIGGREDTQYF
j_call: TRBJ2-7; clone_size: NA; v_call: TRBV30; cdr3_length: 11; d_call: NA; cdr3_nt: TGTGCCTGGAGTGATTACTACGAGCAGTACTTC; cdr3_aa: CAWSDYYEQYF
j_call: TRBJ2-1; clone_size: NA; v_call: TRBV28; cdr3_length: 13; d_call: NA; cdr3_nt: TGTGCCACCCGGGAAAGCTCCTACAATGAGCAGTTCTTC; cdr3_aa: CATRESSYNEQFF
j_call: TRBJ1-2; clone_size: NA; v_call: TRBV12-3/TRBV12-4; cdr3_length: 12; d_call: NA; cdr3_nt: TGTGCCAGCAGTTTCGGGGGAGATGGCTACACCTTC; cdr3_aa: CASSFGGDGYTF
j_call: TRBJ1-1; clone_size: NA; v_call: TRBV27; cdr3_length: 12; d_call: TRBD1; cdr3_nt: TGTGCCAGCAGTTTGACAGGGGACCAAGCTTTCTTT; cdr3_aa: CASSLTGDQAFF
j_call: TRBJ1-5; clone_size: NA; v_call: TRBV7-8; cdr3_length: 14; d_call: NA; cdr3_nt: TGTGCCAGCAGCTTAAACAGGTTAACCGAGCCCCAGCATTTT; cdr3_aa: CASSLNRLTEPQHF
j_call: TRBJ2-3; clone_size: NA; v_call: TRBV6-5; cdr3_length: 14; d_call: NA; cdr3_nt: TGTGCCAGTAACCCGGGACTTGTCACAGATACGCAGTATTTT; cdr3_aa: CASNPGLVTDTQYF
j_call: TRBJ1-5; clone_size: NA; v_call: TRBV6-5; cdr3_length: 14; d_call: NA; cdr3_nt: TGTGCCAGCATGATAAATGGGCCCCATCAGCCCCAGCATTTT; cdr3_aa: CASMINGPHQPQHF
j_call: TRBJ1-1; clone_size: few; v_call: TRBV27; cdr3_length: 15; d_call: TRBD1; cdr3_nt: TGTGCCAGCAGTCCCTGGACAGGGTCGAACACTGAAGCTTTCTTT; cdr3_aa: CASSPWTGSNTEAFF
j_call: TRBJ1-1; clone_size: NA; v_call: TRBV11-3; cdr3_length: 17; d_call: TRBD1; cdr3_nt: TGTGCCAGCAGCTTCCTCACCCCCCGGACAGGGCACACTGAAGCTTTCTTT; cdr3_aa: CASSFLTPRTGHTEAFF
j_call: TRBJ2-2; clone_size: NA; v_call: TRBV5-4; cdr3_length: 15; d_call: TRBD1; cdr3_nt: TGTGCCAGCAGCTTGAGGGACAGGAACACCGGGGAGCTGTTTTTT; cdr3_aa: CASSLRDRNTGELFF
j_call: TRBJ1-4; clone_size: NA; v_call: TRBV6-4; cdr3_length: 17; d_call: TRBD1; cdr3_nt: TGTGCCAGCAGCCACCGACCCGACAGGGGTCTTTTTGAAAAACTGTTTTTT; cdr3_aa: CASSHRPDRGLFEKLFF
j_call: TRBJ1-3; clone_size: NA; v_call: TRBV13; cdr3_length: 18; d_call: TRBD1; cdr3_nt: TGTGCCAGCAGTTCTCCGGGACAGGGCGAGATGGGTGGAAACACCATATATTTT; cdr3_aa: CASSSPGQGEMGGNTIYF
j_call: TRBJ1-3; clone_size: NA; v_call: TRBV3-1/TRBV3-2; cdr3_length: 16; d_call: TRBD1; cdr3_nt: TGTGCCAGCAGCCAAGGGGGACAGGGTGTTGGAAACACCATATATTTT; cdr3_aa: CASSQGGQGVGNTIYF
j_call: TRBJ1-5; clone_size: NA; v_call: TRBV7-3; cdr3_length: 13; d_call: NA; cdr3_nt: TGTGCCAGCAGCTTAACAGGAGATCAGCCCCAGCATTTT; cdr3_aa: CASSLTGDQPQHF
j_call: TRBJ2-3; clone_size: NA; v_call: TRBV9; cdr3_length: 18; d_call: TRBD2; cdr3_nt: TGTGCCAGCAGCCCGAGTGGACTAGCGGGGGGGATCACAGATACGCAGTATTTT; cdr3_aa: CASSPSGLAGGITDTQYF
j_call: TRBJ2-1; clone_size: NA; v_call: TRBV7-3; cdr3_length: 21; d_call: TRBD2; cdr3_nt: TGTGCCAGCAGCTTAACGTCTGGGGCTAGCGGGAGGTTCAGCTCCTACAATGAGCAGTTCTTC; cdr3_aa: CASSLTSGASGRFSSYNEQFF
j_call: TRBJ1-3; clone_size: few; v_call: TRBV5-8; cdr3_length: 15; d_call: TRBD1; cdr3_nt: TGTGCCAGCAGCATTGGGACAGGGGGTTTCAACACCATATATTTT; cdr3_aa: CASSIGTGGFNTIYF
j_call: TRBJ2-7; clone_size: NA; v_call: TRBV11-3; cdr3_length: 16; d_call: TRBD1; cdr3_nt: TGTGCCAGCAGCCCCCCGACAGGGATCTCGGCCTACGAGCAGTACTTC; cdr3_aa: CASSPPTGISAYEQYF
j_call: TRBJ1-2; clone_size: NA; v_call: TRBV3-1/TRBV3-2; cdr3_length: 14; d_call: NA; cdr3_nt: TGTGCCAGCAGCCAAGACTACTACGGATATGGCTACACCTTC; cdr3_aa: CASSQDYYGYGYTF
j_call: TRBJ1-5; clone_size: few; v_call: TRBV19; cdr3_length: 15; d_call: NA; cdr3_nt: TGTGCCAGTAGTCCCCCGGGGGGGGTCTATCAGCCCCAGCATTTT; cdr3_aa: CASSPPGGVYQPQHF
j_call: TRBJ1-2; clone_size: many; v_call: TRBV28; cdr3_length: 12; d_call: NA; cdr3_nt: TGTGCCAGCACCCCCAGGGGCTATGGCTACACCTTC; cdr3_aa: CASTPRGYGYTF
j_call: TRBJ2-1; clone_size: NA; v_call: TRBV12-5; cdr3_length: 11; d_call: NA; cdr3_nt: TGTGCTAGTGGCGCTAACAATGAGCAGTTCTTC; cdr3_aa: CASGANNEQFF
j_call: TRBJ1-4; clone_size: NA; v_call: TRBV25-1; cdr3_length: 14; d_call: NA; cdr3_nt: TGTGCCAGCAGCCTTACGGACAGAAGGGAAAAACTGTTTTTT; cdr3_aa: CASSLTDRREKLFF
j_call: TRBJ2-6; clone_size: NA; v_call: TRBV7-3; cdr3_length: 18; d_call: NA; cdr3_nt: TGTGCCAGCAGCTTAACTGACTCATGGCTCTCTGGGGCCAACGTCCTGACTTTC; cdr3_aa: CASSLTDSWLSGANVLTF